This T cell receptor beta chain was observed in a study of blood T cell repertoires in COVID-19. Study-wide context: Samples came from the United States, Italy and Spain, spanning acute and convalescent COVID-19.

Per the authors' pipeline: The assay estimated nucleated cells by amplifying reference gene primers. Method: immunoSEQ multiplex PCR; TCRdb's copy keeps in-frame clones and lacks some. Clone size and the V and J calls come from that table; the DNA yielded D and trimming. The repertoire holds about 130,000 clones, with roughly four fifths as singletons. The clonotype originates from a woman aged 50 to 65 with acute or convalescent COVID-19. Source material: peripheral blood.

CDR3 loop: CAISDIPGQGTYNEQFF. CDR3 nucleotide sequence: TGTGCCATCAGTGACATACCGGGACAGGGGACCTACAATGAGCAGTTCTTC. The chain is built from TRBV10-3 and TRBJ2-1, with 10 positions matching TRBD1. This CDR3 is 17 amino acids long. CDR1 is ENHRY and CDR2 is SYGVKD in the germline V gene. Losses at the gene ends were 3 bases for V and 2 bases for J; bases not matched to a gene: 7.